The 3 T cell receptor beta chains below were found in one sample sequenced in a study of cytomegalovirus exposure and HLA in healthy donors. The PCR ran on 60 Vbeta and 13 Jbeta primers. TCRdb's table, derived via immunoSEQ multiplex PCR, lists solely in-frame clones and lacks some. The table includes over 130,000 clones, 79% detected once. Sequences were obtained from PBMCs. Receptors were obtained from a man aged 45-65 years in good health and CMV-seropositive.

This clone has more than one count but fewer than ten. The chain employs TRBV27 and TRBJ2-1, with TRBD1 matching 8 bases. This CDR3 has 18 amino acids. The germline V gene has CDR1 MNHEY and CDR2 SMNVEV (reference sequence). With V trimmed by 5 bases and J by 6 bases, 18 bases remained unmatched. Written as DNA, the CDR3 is TGTGCCAGCAGTCTTACCCCCCCTGGACAGGGTATAGGCAATGAGCAGTTCTTC. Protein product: CASSLTPPGQGIGNEQFF.

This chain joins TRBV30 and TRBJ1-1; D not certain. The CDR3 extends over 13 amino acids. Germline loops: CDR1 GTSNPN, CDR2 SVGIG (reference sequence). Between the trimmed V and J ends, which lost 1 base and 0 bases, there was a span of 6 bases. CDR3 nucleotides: TGTGCCTGGAGTGGCGACTTGAACACTGAAGCTTTCTTT. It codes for CAWSGDLNTEAFF. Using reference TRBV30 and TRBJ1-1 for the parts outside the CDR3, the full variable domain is SQTIHQWPATLVQPVGSPLSLECTVEGTSNPNLYWYRQAAGRGLQLLFYSVGIGQISSEVPQNLSASRPQDRQFILSSKKLLLSDSGFYLCAWSGDLNTEAFFGQGTRLTVV.

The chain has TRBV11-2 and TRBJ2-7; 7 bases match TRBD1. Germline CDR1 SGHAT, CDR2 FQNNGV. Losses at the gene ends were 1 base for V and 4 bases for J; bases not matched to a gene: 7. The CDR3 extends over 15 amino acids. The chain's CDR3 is CASSLAGRGKYEQYF. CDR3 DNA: TGTGCCAGCAGCTTAGCGGGCAGGGGGAAATACGAGCAGTACTTC.